This TCR beta chain was observed in a study of blood T cell repertoires in COVID-19. As for the study in general: Samples taken during acute and convalescent COVID-19 were collected in the United States, Italy and Spain. T cells, B-cell-depleted T cells, or PBMCs supplied cDNA or gDNA.

The CDR3 extends over 14 amino acids. The germline V gene encodes CDR1 SGDLS and CDR2 YYNGEE. The V end lost 1 base, the J end lost 7 bases, and 11 bases lay between the germline ends. Per the study methods: Researchers report that nucleated cell counts were estimated from reference gene primer amplification. Only in-frame clones appear in the TCRdb table, and some are missing; sequencing was by immunoSEQ multiplex PCR. The D gene and trimming were derived from the DNA, and the V and J assignments and clone size from that table. Here the sample spans over 75,000 clones, around 81% being singletons. The receptor was isolated from a human donor in a cohort sampled during active COVID-19. The rearrangement joins TRBV9 to TRBJ1-4; D perhaps matches TRBD1 (5 bases). Sequencing was performed on peripheral blood. The CDR3 protein is CASSVTGRAEKLFF. In DNA form, the CDR3 reads TGTGCCAGCAGCGTAACAGGTCGGGCTGAAAAACTGTTTTTT.